This record concerns one T cell receptor (beta chain) sequence. Its antigen remains unknown. Via MiXCR, TCRdb re-called the 5' RACE reads, giving one row per CDR3 protein. The table includes roughly 150,000 distinct CDR3 sequences, 13% detected once. The data stem from a study of T-cell memory formation after mild COVID-19. Overall study findings and caveats: Most CD4+ clones that shrank were in CM and EM, while CD8+ ones turned up in EMRA. The appearance of some responding clones in pre-infection memory suggested that cross-reactive memory joined.

Germline loops: CDR1 SEHNR, CDR2 FQNEAQ (reference sequence). V was trimmed by 1 base and J by 5 bases, leaving 6 bases between them. The CDR3 spans 13 residues. This TCR was recovered from a man between 18 and 35 years old who had mild COVID-19 (a few samples of this study predate the infection). Cell type and time point are not known. What was sequenced was PBMCs or a T cell subset sorted from them (not recorded which). The chain uses TRBV7-9 and TRBJ2-4; no definite D call. CDR3 in DNA: TGTGCCAGCAGCTTAGGACTTGAAAACATTCAGTACTTC. Translation: CASSLGLENIQYF.